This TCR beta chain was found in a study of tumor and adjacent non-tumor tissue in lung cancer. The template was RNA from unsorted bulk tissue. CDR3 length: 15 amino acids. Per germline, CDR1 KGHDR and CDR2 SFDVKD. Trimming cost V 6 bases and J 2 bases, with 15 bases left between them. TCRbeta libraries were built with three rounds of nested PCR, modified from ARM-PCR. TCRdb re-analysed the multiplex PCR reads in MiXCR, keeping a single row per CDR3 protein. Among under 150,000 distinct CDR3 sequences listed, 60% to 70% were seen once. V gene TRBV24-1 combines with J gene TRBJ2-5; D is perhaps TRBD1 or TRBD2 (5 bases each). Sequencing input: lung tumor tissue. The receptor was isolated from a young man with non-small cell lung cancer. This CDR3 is CATSHHTGRQETQYF. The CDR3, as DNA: TGTGCCACCAGTCATCACACGGGACGTCAAGAGACCCAGTACTTC.